A selection of T cell receptor beta chains follows, all from one sample in a study of blood T cells in healthy people across ages. Using its own MiXCR run on the 5' RACE reads, TCRdb lists one record per CDR3 protein. The profile shows 750,000 to 1,000,000 distinct CDR3 sequences, 25% to 35% of them singletons. The same data also contributed to another study, on T cells of mothers and their children.

The sample taken for sequencing was blood. The receptor source for this set is a woman in her 40s in good health. The CDR3 runs from the conserved cysteine through the conserved F or W. D genes are given only for firm matches. Where a row states a size, it is once, few, many or the class of an expanded clone; other rows omit it.

clone_size | d_call | j_call | v_call | cdr3_aa | cdr3_nt
few | - | TRBJ1-5 | TRBV20-1 | CSAREGGDINQPQHF | TGCAGTGCCAGGGAAGGAGGCGATATCAATCAGCCCCAGCATTTT
- | - | TRBJ2-6 | TRBV4-1 | CASSQSGTPVSGANVLTF | TGCGCCAGCAGCCAAAGCGGGACACCCGTGTCTGGGGCCAACGTCCTGACTTTC
- | TRBD2 | TRBJ2-2 | TRBV12-3/TRBV12-4 | CASSQLAGGVGELFF | TGTGCCAGCAGCCAACTAGCGGGGGGGGTCGGGGAGCTGTTTTTT
- | - | TRBJ1-6 | TRBV12-3/TRBV12-4 | CASRTTGDSNSPLHF | TGTGCCAGCAGGACCACGGGGGACTCGAATTCACCCCTCCACTTT
few | - | TRBJ2-5 | TRBV6-1 | CASSEVVGWTGTQYF | TGTGCCAGCAGTGAAGTGGTGGGTTGGACTGGGACCCAGTACTTC
few | - | TRBJ2-1 | TRBV6-1 | CASSEVRGGAGEQFF | TGTGCCAGCAGTGAAGTTAGGGGGGGGGCCGGGGAGCAGTTCTTC
- | TRBD1 | TRBJ1-1 | TRBV12-3/TRBV12-4 | CASSVPGQSEAFF | TGTGCCAGCAGCGTCCCGGGACAGTCTGAAGCTTTCTTT
- | TRBD1 | TRBJ1-1 | TRBV7-8 | CASSLGFFNRGTEAFF | TGTGCCAGCAGCTTAGGGTTTTTTAACAGGGGGACTGAAGCTTTCTTT
- | TRBD2 | TRBJ2-7 | TRBV12-3/TRBV12-4 | CANSFLLAGNYEQYF | TGTGCCAACAGTTTTCTACTAGCGGGAAACTACGAGCAGTACTTC
few | TRBD1 | TRBJ1-1 | TRBV2 | CASGLQGANTEAFF | TGTGCCAGCGGCTTACAGGGGGCGAACACTGAAGCTTTCTTT
few | - | TRBJ2-7 | TRBV29-1 | CSGEGRAGAGQTYNEQYF | TGCAGCGGCGAAGGTCGCGCAGGGGCGGGGCAGACCTACAATGAGCAGTACTTC
- | TRBD1 | TRBJ2-2 | TRBV5-1 | CASSLAPGGNTGERFF | TGCGCCAGCAGCTTGGCCCCAGGGGGCAACACCGGGGAGCGGTTTTTT
- | TRBD2 | TRBJ2-5 | TRBV3-1 | CASSRAGEGGTQYF | TGTGCCAGCAGCCGAGCGGGGGAAGGTGGGACCCAGTACTTC
- | - | TRBJ1-1 | TRBV20-1 | CSAPPTVFNTEAFF | TGCAGTGCCCCCCCGACAGTTTTCAACACTGAAGCTTTCTTT
- | - | TRBJ1-2 | TRBV28 | CASKQGNYGHTF | TGTGCCAGCAAACAGGGCAACTATGGCCACACCTTC
- | - | TRBJ2-7 | TRBV20-1 | CSALRGYEQYF | TGCAGTGCTTTACGGGGCTACGAGCAGTACTTC
many | TRBD2 | TRBJ2-1 | TRBV7-3 | CASSLVPTSGGYSNEQFF | TGTGCCAGCAGCTTAGTCCCGACTAGCGGGGGGTATAGTAATGAGCAGTTCTTC
- | TRBD1 | TRBJ1-2 | TRBV28 | CASSTPGTGIYGYTF | TGTGCCAGCAGCACCCCCGGGACAGGGATCTATGGCTACACCTTC
once | TRBD1 | TRBJ2-7 | TRBV27 | CASRGQGASGGTYEQYF | TGTGCCAGCAGGGGACAGGGGGCTAGCGGGGGCACCTACGAGCAGTACTTC
- | - | TRBJ1-6 | TRBV28 | CASSPDIANSPLHF | TGTGCCAGCAGTCCGGACATAGCAAACTCACCCCTCCACTTT
few | TRBD1 | TRBJ1-2 | TRBV7-2 | CASSSPGQRQYGYTF | TGTGCCAGCAGCTCGCCGGGACAGCGCCAGTATGGCTACACCTTC
- | TRBD1 | TRBJ2-7 | TRBV11-2 | CASSLRTGGPYEQYF | TGTGCCAGCAGCTTAAGGACAGGGGGCCCCTACGAGCAGTACTTC
- | - | TRBJ2-2 | TRBV7-6 | CASSLMGPGELFF | TGTGCCAGCAGCTTAATGGGGCCCGGGGAGCTGTTTTTT
- | TRBD1 | TRBJ1-4 | TRBV15 | CATSRGQGQGGEKLFF | TGTGCCACCAGCAGAGGGCAGGGACAGGGAGGCGAAAAACTGTTTTTT
few | - | TRBJ2-2 | TRBV7-9 | CASSLEGNTGELFF | TGTGCCAGCAGCTTAGAGGGGAACACCGGGGAGCTGTTTTTT
many | - | TRBJ2-1 | TRBV27 | CASSLALASYEQFF | TGTGCCAGCAGTTTAGCACTAGCCAGCTATGAGCAGTTCTTC
many | - | TRBJ2-1 | TRBV2 | CASSEGRFSYNEQFF | TGTGCCAGCAGTGAAGGACGGTTTTCCTACAATGAGCAGTTCTTC
many | - | TRBJ2-7 | TRBV9 | CASSVGSSYEQYF | TGTGCCAGCAGCGTAGGGTCCTCCTACGAGCAGTACTTC
- | - | TRBJ2-5 | TRBV6-1 | CASSERLGGPGTQYF | TGTGCCAGCAGTGAACGACTCGGGGGCCCTGGGACCCAGTACTTC